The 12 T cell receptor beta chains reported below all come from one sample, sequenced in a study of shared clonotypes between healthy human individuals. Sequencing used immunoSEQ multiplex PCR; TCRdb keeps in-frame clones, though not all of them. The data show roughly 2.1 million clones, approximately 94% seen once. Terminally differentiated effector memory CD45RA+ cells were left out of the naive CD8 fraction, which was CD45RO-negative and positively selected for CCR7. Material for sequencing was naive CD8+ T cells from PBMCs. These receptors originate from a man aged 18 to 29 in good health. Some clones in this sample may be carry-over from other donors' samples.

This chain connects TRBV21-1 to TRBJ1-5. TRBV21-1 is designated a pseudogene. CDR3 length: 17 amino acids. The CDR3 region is CASSKDTSPYSNQPQHF. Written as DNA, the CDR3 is TGTGCCAGCAGCAAAGACACTTCACCTTATAGCAATCAGCCCCAGCATTTT.

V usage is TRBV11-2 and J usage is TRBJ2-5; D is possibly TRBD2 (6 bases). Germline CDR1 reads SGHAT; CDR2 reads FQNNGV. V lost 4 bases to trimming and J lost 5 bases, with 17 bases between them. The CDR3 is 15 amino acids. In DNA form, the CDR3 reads TGTGCCAGCAGCTCCCGCCCGGGGGAACGGGAGACCCAGTACTTC. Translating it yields CASSSRPGERETQYF. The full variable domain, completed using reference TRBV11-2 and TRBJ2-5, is EAGVAQSPRYKIIEKRQSVAFWCNPISGHATLYWYQQILGQGPKLLIQFQNNGVVDDSQLPKDRFSAERLKGVDSTLKIQPAKLEDSAVYLCASSSRPGERETQYFGPGTRLLVL.

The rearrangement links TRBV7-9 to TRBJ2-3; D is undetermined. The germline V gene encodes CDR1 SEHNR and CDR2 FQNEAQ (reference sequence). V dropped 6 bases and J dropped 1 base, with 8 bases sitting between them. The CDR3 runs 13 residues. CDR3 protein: CASRYAGTDTQYF. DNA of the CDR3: TGTGCCAGCAGGTATGCGGGCACAGATACGCAGTATTTT. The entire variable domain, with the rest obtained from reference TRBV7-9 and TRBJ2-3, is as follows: DTGVSQNPRHKITKRGQNVTFRCDPISEHNRLYWYRQTLGQGPEFLTYFQNEAQLEKSRLLSDRFSAERPKGSFSTLEIQRTEQGDSAMYLCASRYAGTDTQYFGPGTRLTVL.

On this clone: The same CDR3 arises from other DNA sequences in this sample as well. CDR3 amino acids: CASSQDRAETQYF. In DNA, the CDR3 is TGCGCCAGCAGCCAAGATCGGGCAGAGACCCAGTACTTC. The rearrangement links TRBV4-1 to TRBJ2-5; D is uncertain. Germline-derived CDR1 and CDR2 are MGHRA and YSYEKL. The CDR3 has 13 amino acids. V dropped 0 bases and J dropped 4 bases, with 6 bases sitting between them.

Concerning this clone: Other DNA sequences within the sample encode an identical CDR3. The CDR3 nucleotides read TGTGCCAGCAGCAGGAGCTCCTACGAGCAGTACTTC. Amino acids: CASSRSSYEQYF. The V and J genes are TRBV27 and TRBJ2-7; no firm D call. The germline CDR1 and CDR2 sequences are MNHEY and SMNVEV (reference sequence). V shed 6 bases and J shed 0 bases, with 6 bases lying between them. This CDR3 spans 12 amino acids.

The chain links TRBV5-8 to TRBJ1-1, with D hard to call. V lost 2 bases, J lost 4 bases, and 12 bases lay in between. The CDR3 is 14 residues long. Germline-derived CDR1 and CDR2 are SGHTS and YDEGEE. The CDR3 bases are TGTGCCAGCAGCTTAAGTAGCCCGCGCACTGAAGCTTTCTTT. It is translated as CASSLSSPRTEAFF.

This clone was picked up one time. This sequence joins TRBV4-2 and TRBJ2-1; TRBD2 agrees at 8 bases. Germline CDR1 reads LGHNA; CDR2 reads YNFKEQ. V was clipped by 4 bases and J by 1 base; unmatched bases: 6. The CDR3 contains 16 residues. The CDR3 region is CASSPTGLGSYNEQFF. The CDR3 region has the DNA TGTGCCAGCAGCCCAACGGGACTAGGATCCTACAATGAGCAGTTCTTC.

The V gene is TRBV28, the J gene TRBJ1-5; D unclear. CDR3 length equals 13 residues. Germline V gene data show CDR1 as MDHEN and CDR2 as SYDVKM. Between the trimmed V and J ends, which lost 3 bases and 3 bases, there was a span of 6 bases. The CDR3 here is CASSFDVNQPQHF. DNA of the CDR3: TGTGCCAGCAGTTTCGACGTCAATCAGCCCCAGCATTTT.

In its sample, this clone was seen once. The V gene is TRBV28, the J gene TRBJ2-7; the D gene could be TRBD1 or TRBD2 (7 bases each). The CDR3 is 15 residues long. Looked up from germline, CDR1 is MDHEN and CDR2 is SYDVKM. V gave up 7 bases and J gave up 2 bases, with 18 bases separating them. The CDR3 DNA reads TGTGCCAGCATACCAGGGGGAGGGGGCGCCTACGAGCAGTACTTC. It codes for CASIPGGGGAYEQYF.

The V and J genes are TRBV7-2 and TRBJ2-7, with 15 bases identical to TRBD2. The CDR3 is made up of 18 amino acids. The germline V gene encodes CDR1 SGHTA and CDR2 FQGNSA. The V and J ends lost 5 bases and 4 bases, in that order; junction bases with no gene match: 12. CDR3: CASSTGLAGGWGFYEQYF. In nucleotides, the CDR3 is TGTGCCAGCAGCACGGGACTAGCGGGAGGTTGGGGTTTTTACGAGCAGTACTTC.

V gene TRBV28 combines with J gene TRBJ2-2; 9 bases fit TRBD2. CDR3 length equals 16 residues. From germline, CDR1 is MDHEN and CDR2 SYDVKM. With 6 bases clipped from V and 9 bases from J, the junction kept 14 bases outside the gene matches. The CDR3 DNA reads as TGTGCCAGCAGGGTAGCGGCGCGGGGGGGGCGGCGGGAGCTGTTTTTT. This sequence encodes CASRVAARGGRRELFF.

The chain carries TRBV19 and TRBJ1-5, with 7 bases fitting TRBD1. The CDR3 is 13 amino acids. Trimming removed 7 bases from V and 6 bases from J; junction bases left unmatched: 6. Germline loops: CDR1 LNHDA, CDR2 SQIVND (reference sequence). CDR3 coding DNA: TGTGCCAGTACGGACAGGACCAGTCAGCCCCAGCATTTT. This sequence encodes CASTDRTSQPQHF. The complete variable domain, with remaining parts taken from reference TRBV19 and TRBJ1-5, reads DGGITQSPKYLFRKEGQNVTLSCEQNLNHDAMYWYRQDPGQGLRLIYYSQIVNDFQKGDIAEGYSVSREKKESFPLTVTSAQKNPTAFYLCASTDRTSQPQHFGDGTRLSIL.